Each of the 3 T cell receptor beta chains below was sequenced from the same sample in a study of early T cells in non-severe SARS-CoV-2 infection (dated by TCRdb to the early 2020s). Library prep was done by 5' RACE. The instrument was a NextSeq 500. Starting from the raw public reads, TCRdb applied fastp trimming at Q25, assembled clones with MiXCR and retained in-frame beta chains. Rows matching on CDR3 protein sequence are summarized as one entry with the most common DNA and genes. The sample data list approximately 31,000 distinct CDR3 sequences, and around 7% of these were observed just once. Of the sample, 2.5% to 3% falls within the top ten clones. The sample was whole blood. The source of these receptors is an adult who was a healthcare worker with PCR-confirmed SARS-CoV-2 infection or an uninfected control (not recorded which).

This clonotype occurred many times. The V call is TRBV2, the J call TRBJ1-1; tentative D call: TRBD1 (5 bases). Germline V gene sequence: CDR1 SNHLY, CDR2 FYNNEI. The CDR3 length is 14 residues. Trimming left V 6 bases short and J 7 bases short, with 18 bases between. This CDR3 is CASRLGGAGGEAFF. The CDR3 region has the DNA TGTGCCAGCAGATTGGGAGGGGCCGGCGGTGAAGCTTTCTTT.

The table lists this clonotype with many counts. The genes are TRBV12-3 or TRBV12-4 and TRBJ1-4; weak D call: TRBD1 (5 bases). Trimming left V 3 bases short and J 6 bases short, with 17 bases between. CDR3 length: 16 amino acids. This CDR3 is CASSFGAATGHEKLFF. The CDR3 DNA follows: TGTGCCAGCAGTTTCGGGGCTGCGACGGGACATGAAAAACTGTTTTTT.

This clonotype was seen ten or more times. The J gene is TRBJ2-1, the V gene TRBV6-2 or TRBV6-3; 8 positions match TRBD2. V was clipped by 5 bases and J by 4 bases; unmatched bases: 10. In germline, CDR1 is MNHEY, CDR2 SVGEGT. This CDR3 has 16 amino acids. Written as DNA, the CDR3 is TGTGCCAGCAGTCCCGGGAGGGCCAAATTATACAATGAGCAGTTCTTC. The encoded protein is CASSPGRAKLYNEQFF.